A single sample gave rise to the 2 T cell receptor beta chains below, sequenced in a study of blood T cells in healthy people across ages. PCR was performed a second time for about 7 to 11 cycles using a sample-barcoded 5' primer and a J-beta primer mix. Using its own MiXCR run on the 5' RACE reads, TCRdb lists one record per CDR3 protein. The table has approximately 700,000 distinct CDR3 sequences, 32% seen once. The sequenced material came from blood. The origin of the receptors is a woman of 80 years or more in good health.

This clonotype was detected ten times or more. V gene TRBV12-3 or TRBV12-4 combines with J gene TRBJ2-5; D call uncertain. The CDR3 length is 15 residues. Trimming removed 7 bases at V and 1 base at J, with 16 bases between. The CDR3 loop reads CASTPSLQFQETQYF. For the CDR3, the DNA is TGTGCCAGCACCCCTTCGTTACAGTTCCAAGAGACCCAGTACTTC.

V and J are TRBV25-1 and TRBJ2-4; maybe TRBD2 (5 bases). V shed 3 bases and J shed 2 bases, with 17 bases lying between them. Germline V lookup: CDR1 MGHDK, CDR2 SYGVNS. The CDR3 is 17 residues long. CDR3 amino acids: CASSEEDGFGSKNIQYF. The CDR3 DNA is TGTGCCAGCAGTGAGGAGGACGGATTCGGATCCAAAAACATTCAGTACTTC.